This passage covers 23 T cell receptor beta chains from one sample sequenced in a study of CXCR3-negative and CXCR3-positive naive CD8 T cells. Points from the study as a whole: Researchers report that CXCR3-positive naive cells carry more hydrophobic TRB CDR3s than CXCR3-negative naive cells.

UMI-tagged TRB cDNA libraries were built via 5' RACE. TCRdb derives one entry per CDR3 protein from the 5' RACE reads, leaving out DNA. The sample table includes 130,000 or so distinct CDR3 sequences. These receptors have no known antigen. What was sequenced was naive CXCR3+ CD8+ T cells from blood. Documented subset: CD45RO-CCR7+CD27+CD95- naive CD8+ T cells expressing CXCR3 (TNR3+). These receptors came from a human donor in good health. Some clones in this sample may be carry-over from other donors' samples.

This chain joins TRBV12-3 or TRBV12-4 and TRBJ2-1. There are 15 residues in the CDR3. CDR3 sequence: CASSFSRVLNNEQFF.

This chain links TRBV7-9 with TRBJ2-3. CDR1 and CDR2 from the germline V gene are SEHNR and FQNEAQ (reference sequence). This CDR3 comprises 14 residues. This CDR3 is CASSLVERSDTQYF.

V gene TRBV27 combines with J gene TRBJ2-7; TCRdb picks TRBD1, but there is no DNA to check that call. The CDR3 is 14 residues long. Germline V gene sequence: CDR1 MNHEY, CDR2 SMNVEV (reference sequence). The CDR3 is CASRHRANSYEQDF.

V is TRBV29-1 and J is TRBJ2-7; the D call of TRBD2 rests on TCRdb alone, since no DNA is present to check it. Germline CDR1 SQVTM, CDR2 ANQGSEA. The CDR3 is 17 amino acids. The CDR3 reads CSVEDGGGLAAPYEQYF.

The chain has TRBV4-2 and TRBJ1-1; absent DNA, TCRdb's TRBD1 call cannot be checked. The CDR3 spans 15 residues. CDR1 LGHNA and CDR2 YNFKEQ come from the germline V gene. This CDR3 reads CASSQRLTGRTEAFF.

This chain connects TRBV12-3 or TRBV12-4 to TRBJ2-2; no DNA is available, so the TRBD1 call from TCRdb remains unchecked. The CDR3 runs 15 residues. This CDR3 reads CASGSGTGNTGELFF.

CDR3 in amino acids: CSAHSHNEQFF. J is TRBJ2-1 and V is TRBV20-1. Germline V CDR1 and CDR2: DFQATT, SNEGSKA (reference sequence). The CDR3 consists of 11 residues.

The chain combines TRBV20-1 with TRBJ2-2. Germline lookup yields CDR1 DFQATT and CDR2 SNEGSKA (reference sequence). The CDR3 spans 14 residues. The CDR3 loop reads CSATDRANTGELFF.

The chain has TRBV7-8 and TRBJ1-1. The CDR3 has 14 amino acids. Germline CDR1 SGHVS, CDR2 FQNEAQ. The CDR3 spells CASSPNSGWSEAFF.

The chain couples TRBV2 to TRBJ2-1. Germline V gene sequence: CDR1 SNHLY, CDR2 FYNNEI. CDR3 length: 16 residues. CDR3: CASSETGPRSYNEQFF.

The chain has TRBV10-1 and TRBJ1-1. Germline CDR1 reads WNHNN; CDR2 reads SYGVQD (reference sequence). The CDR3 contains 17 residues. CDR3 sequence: CASRKKVRPSKNTEAFF.

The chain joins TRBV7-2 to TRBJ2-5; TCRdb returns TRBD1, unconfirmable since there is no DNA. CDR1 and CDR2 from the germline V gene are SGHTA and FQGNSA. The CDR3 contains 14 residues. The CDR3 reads CASSLGAGVVDQYF.

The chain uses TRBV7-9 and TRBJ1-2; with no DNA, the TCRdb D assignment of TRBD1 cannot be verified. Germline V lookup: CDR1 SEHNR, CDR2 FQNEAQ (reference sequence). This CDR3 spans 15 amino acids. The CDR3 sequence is CASSPRTGEVTGYTF.

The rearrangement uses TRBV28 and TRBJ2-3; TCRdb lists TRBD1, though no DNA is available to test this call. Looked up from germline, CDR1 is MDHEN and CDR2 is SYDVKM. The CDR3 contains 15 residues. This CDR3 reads CASSLQPGGYDTQYF.

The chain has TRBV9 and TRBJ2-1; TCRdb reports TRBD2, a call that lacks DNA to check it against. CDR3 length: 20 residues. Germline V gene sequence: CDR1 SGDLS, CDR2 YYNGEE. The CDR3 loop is CASSVSGGTSGREEANEQFF.

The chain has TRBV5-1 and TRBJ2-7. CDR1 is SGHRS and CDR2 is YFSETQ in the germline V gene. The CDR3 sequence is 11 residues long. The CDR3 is CASSLAHEQYF.

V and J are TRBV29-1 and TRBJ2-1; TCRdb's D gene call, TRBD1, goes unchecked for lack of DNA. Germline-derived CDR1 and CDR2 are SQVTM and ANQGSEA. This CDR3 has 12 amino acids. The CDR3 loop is CSVVRGTNEQFF.

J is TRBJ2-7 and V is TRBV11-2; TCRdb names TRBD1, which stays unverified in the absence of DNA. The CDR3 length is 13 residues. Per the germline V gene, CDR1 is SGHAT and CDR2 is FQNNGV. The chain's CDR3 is CASSQGTDYEQYF.

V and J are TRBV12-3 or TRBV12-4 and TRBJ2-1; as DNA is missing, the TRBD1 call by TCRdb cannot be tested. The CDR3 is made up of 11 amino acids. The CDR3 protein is CVTGDDNEQFF.

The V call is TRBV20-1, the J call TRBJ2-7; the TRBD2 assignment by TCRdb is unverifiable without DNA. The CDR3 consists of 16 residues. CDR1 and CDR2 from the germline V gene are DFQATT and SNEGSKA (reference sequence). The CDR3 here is CSAITFAGGDPYEQYF.

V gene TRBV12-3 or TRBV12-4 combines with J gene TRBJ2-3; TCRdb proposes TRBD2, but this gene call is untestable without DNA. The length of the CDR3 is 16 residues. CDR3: CASSLGAGTARDTQYF.

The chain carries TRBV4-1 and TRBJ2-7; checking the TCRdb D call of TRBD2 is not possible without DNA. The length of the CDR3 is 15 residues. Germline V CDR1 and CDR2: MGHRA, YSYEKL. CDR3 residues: CASSQAGLAGDEQYF.

The CDR3 sequence: CSAREAPGQGIGNQPQHF. V gene TRBV20-1 combines with J gene TRBJ1-5; TCRdb returns TRBD1, unconfirmable since there is no DNA. The CDR3 length is 18 residues. Germline values: CDR1 DFQATT, CDR2 SNEGSKA (reference sequence).